This TCR beta chain was documented in a study of T cells in women clearing cervical HPV infection. Dot-blot hybridization genotyped cervical HPV amplified with MY09/MY11 PCR. Turning to this clone: The read ends 3 residues early relative to the CDR3; the germline J gene fills the gap.

CDR1 is SQVTM, CDR2 ANQGSEA, per germline. This CDR3 comprises 13 residues. V shed 7 bases, J shed 4 bases, and the junction held 10 bases outside the gene matches. The table came from immunoSEQ multiplex PCR; TCRdb's copy has only in-frame clones and leaves some out. Its clone listing holds approximately 34,000 clones. The receptor comes from a woman aged 18 to 69 with a cervical HPV16 infection that either progressed to CIN3+ or cleared (not recorded which). The J gene is TRBJ2-7, the V gene TRBV29-1, with 7 bases matching TRBD2. Material: blood buffy coat. CDR3 bases read: TGCAGCGCTGGGGCTAGCGGAAAATACGAG. Encoded protein: CSAGASGKYE. The entire CDR3 reads CSAGASGKYEQYF.